One and the same sample provided the 21 T cell receptor beta chains below, sequenced in a study of cytomegalovirus exposure and HLA in healthy donors (dated by TCRdb to about 2017). The library relied on the immunoSEQ multiplex PCR assay. The multiplex PCR relied on a mix of 60 forward primers for TCR Vbeta segments and 13 reverse primers for TCR Jbeta segments. TCRdb re-hosts the immuneACCESS table, in-frame sequences only. Its copies lack some clones; in the studies checked, an unresolved V gene accounts for under half of them, and the cause for the rest is not known. Within this sample are about 120,000 clones, with 74% of them counted one time only. The top ten constitute 2% to 2.5% of the sample. The material sequenced was PBMCs. The receptors were gathered from a human donor in good health.

The chain couples TRBV7-2 to TRBJ1-1, with 8 bases aligning to TRBD1. Trimming at V came to 5 bases and at J to 0 bases, leaving 5 bases not matched to a gene. Germline CDR1 and CDR2: SGHTA and FQGNSA. The CDR3 sequence is 15 residues long. CDR3 in DNA: TGTGCCAGCAGCCCAGGGGGCCTCATGAACACTGAAGCTTTCTTT. This codes for CASSPGGLMNTEAFF.

This clone appeared a few times. V and J are TRBV29-1 and TRBJ2-1; a possible D gene is TRBD1 (6 bases). CDR1 and CDR2 (germline): SQVTM, ANQGSEA. The CDR3 totals 11 residues. V lost 6 bases and J lost 7, with 10 bases in between. This chain's CDR3 is CSVYQGNEQFF. In DNA, the CDR3 is TGCAGCGTCTACCAGGGGAATGAGCAGTTCTTC.

The V and J genes are TRBV6-1 and TRBJ1-6; maybe TRBD1 (6 bases). Germline loops: CDR1 MNHNS, CDR2 SASEGT. CDR3 size: 16 residues. V gave up 2 bases and J gave up 9 bases, with 17 bases separating them. The CDR3 bases are TGTGCCAGCAGTGAAATCTCGGCGGGGGGCAGTTCACCCCTCCACTTT. Amino acid sequence: CASSEISAGGSSPLHF.

This rearrangement joins TRBV2 to TRBJ2-1, with D maybe TRBD2 (7 bases). V lost 5 bases and J lost 8, with 13 bases in between. The CDR3 length is 13 residues. CDR1 is SNHLY, CDR2 FYNNEI, per germline. Written as DNA, the CDR3 is TGTGCCAGCAGTCCAAGGGGGGGGGATGAGCAGTTCTTC. Residues: CASSPRGGDEQFF.

As concerns this clone: At one of its ends the junction is not consistent with the germline gene, which may arise from a read error. The rearrangement links TRBV6-5 to TRBJ2-7; D may be TRBD2 (6 bases). This CDR3 comprises 12 residues. Germline values: CDR1 MNHEY, CDR2 SVGAGI. This CDR3 is CASRHGGYERYF. As DNA, the CDR3 is TGTGCCAGCAGACACGGGGGTTACGAGCGGTACTTC.

The chain couples TRBV6-5 to TRBJ2-3; a weak D match, TRBD1 (5 bases). CDR3 size: 14 residues. Germline assignment: CDR1 MNHEY and CDR2 SVGAGI. Trimming removed 2 bases from V and 3 bases from J, with 9 bases in between. The CDR3 DNA sequence: TGTGCCAGCAGTTACCGACAGTTTACAGATACGCAGTATTTT. This translates into CASSYRQFTDTQYF.

The rearrangement joins TRBV5-1 to TRBJ2-5, with D tentatively TRBD1 (6 bases). In germline, CDR1 is SGHRS, CDR2 YFSETQ. With 5 bases removed from V and 5 bases from J, the gap between germline ends came to 13 bases. The length of the CDR3 is 13 residues. CDR3 DNA sequence: TGCGCCAGCAGGGGGGCAGGGGCTGAGACCCAGTACTTC. It translates to CASRGAGAETQYF.

V is TRBV5-1 and J is TRBJ2-1; possible D gene TRBD2, 7 bases. CDR3 length equals 14 residues. CDR1 and CDR2 from the germline V gene are SGHRS and YFSETQ. Trimming pared 5 bases from V and 7 bases from J, leaving 16 bases between. The CDR3 bases are TGCGCCAGCAGTGGGGGGGCGCTTGGGAATGAGCAGTTCTTC. This translates into CASSGGALGNEQFF.

This clone was recorded a few times. The chain carries TRBV19 and TRBJ2-6; D might be TRBD1 (5 bases). Per the germline V gene, CDR1 is LNHDA and CDR2 is SQIVND (reference sequence). The length of the CDR3 is 16 residues. Deletions cut 4 bases from V and 0 bases from J, with 10 bases between. CDR3 protein: CASSTQGHSGANVLTF. Here the CDR3 DNA reads TGTGCCAGTAGTACTCAAGGACACTCTGGGGCCAACGTCCTGACTTTC.

V gene TRBV7-2 combines with J gene TRBJ1-4, with 7 bases lining up with TRBD1. The J segment lost 3 bases and the V segment lost 5 bases, leaving 3 bases of the junction unmatched. CDR1 is SGHTA and CDR2 is FQGNSA in the germline V gene. The CDR3 runs 14 residues. The CDR3 loop reads CASSPTGSNEKLFF. The DNA of the CDR3 is TGTGCCAGCAGCCCGACAGGGTCTAATGAAAAACTGTTTTTT.

Notes on this clone: The conserved phenylalanine or tryptophan is not found at the CDR3 terminus, so this likely reflects a read error. This chain connects TRBV28 to TRBJ1-6; D might be TRBD1 (5 bases). The CDR3 totals 12 residues. The germline V and J ends were trimmed by 6 bases and 7 bases, with 7 bases remaining between them. In germline, CDR1 is MDHEN, CDR2 SYDVKM. In nucleotides, the CDR3 is TGTGCCAGCAGCGCAGGGAATTCACCCCTCCACCTT. As protein: CASSAGNSPLHL.

This clone was counted a few times. The V and J genes are TRBV7-9 and TRBJ2-3, with 7 bases identical to TRBD1. Looked up from germline, CDR1 is SEHNR and CDR2 is FQNEAQ (reference sequence). V trimming: 5 bases; J trimming: 4 bases; junction bases outside the gene matches: 12. There are 16 residues in the CDR3. The CDR3 nucleotides read TGTGCCAGCAGCCGTCAGGGGGTTGGTGCCTCAGATACGCAGTATTTT. It encodes CASSRQGVGASDTQYF.

For this clone: At one of its ends the junction is not consistent with the germline gene, which may arise from a read error. The V and J genes are TRBV18 and TRBJ2-1, with D uncertain. Germline loops: CDR1 KGHSH, CDR2 LQKENI. The CDR3 contains 13 residues. Here the CDR3 reads CASSTDSHNEQFF. The CDR3 DNA follows: TGTGCCAGCTCAACCGACTCCCACAATGAGCAGTTCTTC.

The rearrangement joins TRBV6-5 to TRBJ1-3; D remains ambiguous. The V end lost 0 bases, the J end lost 9 bases, and 9 bases lay between the germline ends. The germline V gene has CDR1 MNHEY and CDR2 SVGAGI. The CDR3 runs to 13 residues. As DNA, the CDR3 is TGTGCCAGCAGTTACTCGGCGGGAGGCACCATATATTTT. Translated, it gives CASSYSAGGTIYF.

The gene calls are TRBV7-3 and TRBJ2-3; D is possibly TRBD2 (5 bases). V dropped 1 base and J dropped 4 bases, with 12 bases sitting between them. Germline CDR1 and CDR2: SGHTA and FQGTGA. This CDR3 is 15 amino acids long. CDR3 loop: CASSLKSTTADTQYF. CDR3 DNA: TGTGCCAGCAGCTTAAAATCGACTACCGCAGATACGCAGTATTTT.

The chain couples TRBV19 to TRBJ2-1; 9 nucleotides line up with TRBD2. The CDR3 consists of 14 residues. The V gene end was trimmed by 5 bases and the J gene end by 10 bases; junction bases not matched to a gene: 9. CDR1 LNHDA and CDR2 SQIVND come from the germline V gene (reference sequence). CDR3 DNA: TGTGCCAGTAGTCCTAGTGGGCTAGCGGGGGAGCAGTTCTTC. As protein: CASSPSGLAGEQFF.

Comments on this clone: A read error may produce the germline difference seen at one junction end. This sequence joins TRBV5-1 and TRBJ2-4, with 7 bases that match TRBD1. CDR3 length: 18 amino acids. CDR1 is SGHRS and CDR2 is YFSETQ in the germline V gene. For the CDR3, the DNA is TGCGCCAGCAGCTTTTGGGAACAAGGGGGCTCGGCCAAAAACATTCGGTACTTC. Translation: CASSFWEQGGSAKNIRYF.

The rearrangement links TRBV7-2 to TRBJ2-1; 10 positions match TRBD1. V trimming: 2 bases; J trimming: 9 bases; junction bases outside the gene matches: 4. Germline V gene data show CDR1 as SGHTA and CDR2 as FQGNSA. The CDR3 runs 14 residues. CDR3 nucleotides: TGTGCCAGCAGCTTACCGGGACAGGGGCGTGAGCAGTTCTTC. This gives the protein CASSLPGQGREQFF.

The chain couples TRBV10-3 to TRBJ1-4; perhaps TRBD1 as D (6 bases). Germline V gives CDR1 ENHRY, CDR2 SYGVKD. V lost 7 bases and J 6 bases, leaving 12 bases between the germline ends. The CDR3 totals 13 residues. Here the CDR3 reads CAIKGHLDEKLFF. The CDR3 coding sequence is TGTGCCATCAAGGGACACCTGGATGAAAAACTGTTTTTT.

CDR3 in amino acids: CASSDGLAGGPEDEQFF. DNA of the CDR3: TGTGCCAGCAGTGATGGGCTAGCGGGGGGGCCTGAGGATGAGCAGTTCTTC. The V gene is TRBV2, the J gene TRBJ2-1, with 12 bases identical to TRBD2. Unmatched junction bases numbered 11, after V lost 3 bases and J lost 8 bases. The CDR3 has 17 amino acids. Germline V lookup: CDR1 SNHLY, CDR2 FYNNEI.

This sequence joins TRBV28 and TRBJ1-2; possible D gene TRBD1, 6 bases. The CDR3 is 14 residues long. CDR1 and CDR2 from the germline V gene are MDHEN and SYDVKM. The V and J ends lost 3 bases and 7 bases respectively, with 15 bases between them. CDR3 residues: CASSFDQTGRGYTF. The CDR3 nucleotides read TGTGCCAGCAGTTTTGATCAGACAGGCCGTGGCTACACCTTC.